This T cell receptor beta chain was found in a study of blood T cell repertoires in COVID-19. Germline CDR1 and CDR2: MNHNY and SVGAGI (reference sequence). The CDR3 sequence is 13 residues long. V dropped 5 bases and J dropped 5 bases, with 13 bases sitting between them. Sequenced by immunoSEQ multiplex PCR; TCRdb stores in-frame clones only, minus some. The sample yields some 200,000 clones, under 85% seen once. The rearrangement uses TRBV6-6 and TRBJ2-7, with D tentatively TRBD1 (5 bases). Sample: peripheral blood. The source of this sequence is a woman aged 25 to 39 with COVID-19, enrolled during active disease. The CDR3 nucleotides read TGTGCCAGCAGTCTGCAGGGTTTCGACGAGCAGTACTTC. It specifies CASSLQGFDEQYF.